Each of the 21 T cell receptor beta chains below was sequenced from the same sample in a study of regulatory T cells in long-lasting Graves disease. CDR3 regions were amplified by Arm-PCR using iRepertoire HTBI primers to build TCR beta libraries. TCRdb reprocessed the multiplex PCR reads with MiXCR, giving one entry per CDR3 protein. This sample has some 490,000 distinct CDR3 sequences, with 9.5% to 15% found just once. Time point specified: newly diagnosed GD, antithyroid drugs for less than 3 months. RNA isolated from PBMCs was used to make the TCR library. The data were also submitted as part of a second study, on T cells in Graves' hyperthyroidism and ophthalmopathy.

Sequencing used peripheral blood mononuclear cells (PBMCs), obtained at new diagnosis, from a patient treated with antithyroid drugs. Receptor source: a woman aged 25 to 39 with Graves disease.

This clonotype was seen many times. This chain connects TRBV5-1 to TRBJ1-6, with a possible D match to TRBD1 (5 bases). CDR3 size: 15 residues. Trimming left V 4 bases short and J 10 bases short, with 18 bases between. Germline V lookup: CDR1 SGHRS, CDR2 YFSETQ. CDR3 loop: CASSPGHPEGSPLHF. DNA of the CDR3: TGCGCCAGCAGCCCCGGACATCCTGAGGGGTCACCCCTCCACTTT. The full variable domain, its missing parts supplied by reference TRBV5-1 and TRBJ1-6, is KAGVTQTPRYLIKTRGQQVTLSCSPISGHRSVSWYQQTPGQGLQFLFEYFSETQRNKGNFPGRFSGRQFSNSRSEMNVSTLELGDSALYLCASSPGHPEGSPLHFGNGTRLTVT.

CDR3 sequence (DNA): TGTGCCAGCAATACACTGGGGGGGCCTAGCAATCAGCCCCAGCATTTT. As protein: CASNTLGGPSNQPQHF. The genes are TRBV28 and TRBJ1-5, with D possibly being TRBD1 (6 bases). Per the germline V gene, CDR1 is MDHEN and CDR2 is SYDVKM. CDR3 length: 16 residues. Trimming removed 7 bases from V and 0 bases from J, with 16 bases in between.

This clonotype was seen at least ten times. The J gene is TRBJ2-1, the V gene TRBV6-2 or TRBV6-3; possible D gene TRBD2, 5 bases. Germline lookup yields CDR1 MNHEY and CDR2 SVGEGT. Trimming took off 0 bases at V and 0 bases at J, with 6 bases between the two ends. CDR3 length: 15 amino acids. The CDR3 region is CASSYSRDSYNEQFF. In nucleotides, the CDR3 is TGTGCCAGCAGTTACTCGAGGGACTCCTACAATGAGCAGTTCTTC.

The chain combines TRBV3-1 with TRBJ2-1; D ambiguous. Trimming pared 3 bases from V and 0 bases from J, leaving 12 bases between. Germline CDR1 is LGHDT and CDR2 is YNNKEL (reference sequence). The CDR3 contains 16 residues. The CDR3 nucleotides read TGTGCCAGCAGCCATAATGAATACCGCTCCTACAATGAGCAGTTCTTC. Encoded protein: CASSHNEYRSYNEQFF.

This clonotype was observed many times. The gene calls are TRBV2 and TRBJ2-7; a possible D gene is TRBD2 (5 bases). V gave up 10 bases and J gave up 2 bases, with 9 bases separating them. Germline-derived CDR1 and CDR2 are SNHLY and FYNNEI. CDR3 length equals 11 residues. The CDR3 here is CATGVAYEQYF. CDR3 DNA sequence: TGTGCCACCGGGGTTGCCTACGAGCAGTACTTC.

This clonotype was counted at least ten times. The chain couples TRBV11-2 to TRBJ2-5; D is unclear. This CDR3 spans 15 amino acids. From germline, CDR1 is SGHAT and CDR2 FQNNGV. Trimming stripped 5 bases from V and 5 bases from J, with 18 bases between. CDR3 bases: TGTGCCAGCAGCCCTGGGCGGACGCCTGAGGAGACCCAGTACTTC. This translates into CASSPGRTPEETQYF.

The genes are TRBV29-1 and TRBJ2-2, with TRBD1 matching over 7 bases. CDR3 length: 16 residues. V shed 3 bases, J shed 1 base, and the junction held 8 bases outside the gene matches. CDR1 is SQVTM and CDR2 is ANQGSEA in the germline V gene. The CDR3, as DNA: TGCAGCGTTGAGGGTCCGGGACAGATGAACACCGGGGAGCTGTTTTTT. It encodes CSVEGPGQMNTGELFF.

The chain combines TRBV6-5 with TRBJ2-2, with D tentatively TRBD1 (6 bases). Deletions cut 2 bases from V and 4 bases from J, with 11 bases between. Germline lookup yields CDR1 MNHEY and CDR2 SVGAGI. The CDR3 has 15 residues. CDR3 in DNA: TGTGCCAGCAGTTACGGGGGCGCGGGCACCGGGGAGCTGTTTTTT. Protein sequence: CASSYGGAGTGELFF.

There are many counts of this clonotype. The gene calls are TRBV6-1 and TRBJ1-2, with TRBD1 as a possible D gene (5 bases). CDR1 and CDR2 from the germline V gene are MNHNS and SASEGT. The CDR3 is 11 amino acids. Trimming shortened V by 3 bases and J by 8 bases, and 7 bases separated the two germline ends. The CDR3 DNA reads as TGTGCCAGCAGTGAGAGGGGAGGCTACACCTTC. Amino acids: CASSERGGYTF.

This clonotype was counted between two and nine times. This chain uses TRBV6-5 with TRBJ2-1, with TRBD2 matching 7 bases. The germline CDR1 and CDR2 sequences are MNHEY and SVGAGI. Unmatched junction bases numbered 4, after V lost 2 bases and J lost 9 bases. The CDR3 is 13 amino acids. The CDR3 bases are TGTGCCAGCAGTTACCGGACTAGGGGTGAGCAGTTCTTC. This sequence encodes CASSYRTRGEQFF.

This clonotype was recorded many times. V is TRBV6-2 or TRBV6-3 and J is TRBJ2-3; the D gene is possibly TRBD2 (5 bases). The CDR3 is 17 residues long. Germline V gene sequence: CDR1 MNHEY, CDR2 SVGEGT. Trimming left V 0 bases short and J 1 base short, with 14 bases between. Written as DNA, the CDR3 is TGTGCCAGCAGTTACTCGATATTGCATAGCGGCACAGATACGCAGTATTTT. Translated: CASSYSILHSGTDTQYF.

The chain employs TRBV12-3 or TRBV12-4 and TRBJ2-2; the D call may be TRBD1 or TRBD2 (5 bases each). V was shortened by 1 base and J by 6 bases, with 9 bases between the two germline ends. The CDR3 spans 14 residues. The chain's CDR3 is CASSLGGIAGELFF. For the CDR3, the DNA is TGTGCCAGCAGTTTAGGGGGGATAGCCGGGGAGCTGTTTTTT.

The chain employs TRBV14 and TRBJ2-3, with TRBD2 identical over 8 bases. Germline-derived CDR1 and CDR2 are SGHDN and FVKESK. Trimming cost V 3 bases and J 2 bases; bases outside gene matches: 10. This CDR3 is 17 amino acids long. The CDR3 loop is CASSHPVTSGHTDTQYF. Written as DNA, the CDR3 is TGTGCCAGCAGCCACCCCGTAACTAGCGGCCACACAGATACGCAGTATTTT. Filled out from reference TRBV14 and TRBJ2-3, the complete variable domain reads EAGVTQFPSHSVIEKGQTVTLRCDPISGHDNLYWYRRVMGKEIKFLLHFVKESKQDESGMPNNRFLAERTGGTYSTLKVQPAELEDSGVYFCASSHPVTSGHTDTQYFGPGTRLTVL.

This clonotype was observed many times. This chain links TRBV29-1 with TRBJ2-1; D may correspond to TRBD1 or TRBD2 (7 bases each). The CDR3 has 13 amino acids. Germline V lookup: CDR1 SQVTM, CDR2 ANQGSEA. V lost 6 bases to trimming and J lost 9 bases, with 18 bases between them. CDR3 DNA sequence: TGCAGCGTCCAGACAGGGACTATCGCTGAGCAGTTCTTC. Amino acids: CSVQTGTIAEQFF.

This clonotype showed up many times. This chain joins TRBV10-3 and TRBJ1-1, with 8 bases aligning to TRBD1. V lost 10 bases, J lost 5 bases, and 6 bases stayed unmatched. The CDR3 contains 12 residues. CDR1 is ENHRY and CDR2 is SYGVKD in the germline V gene. The DNA of the CDR3 is TGTGCCACCGGACAGGGTGGTACTGAAGCTTTCTTT. Residues: CATGQGGTEAFF.

This chain links TRBV20-1 with TRBJ2-2; weak D call: TRBD2 (6 bases). The CDR3 extends over 16 amino acids. Trimming removed 5 bases at V and 4 bases at J, with 20 bases between. CDR1 is DFQATT, CDR2 SNEGSKA, per germline (reference sequence). CDR3 nucleotide sequence: TGCAGTGCTTCTACCCCCGAAAGGGGAGGCACCGGGGAGCTGTTTTTT. Translation: CSASTPERGGTGELFF.

This clonotype came up a few times. Since a much larger clone is just one base distant, this may be a read error. The rearrangement links TRBV27 to TRBJ2-7; D gene ambiguous. Germline V gene lookup returns CDR1 MNHEY and CDR2 SMNVEV (reference sequence). CDR3 size: 13 residues. The CDR3: CASSLKVSYEQHF. The CDR3 coding sequence is TGTGCCAGCAGTTTAAAAGTATCCTACGAGCAGCACTTC.

Only a few counts were recorded for this clonotype. V usage is TRBV3-1 and J usage is TRBJ2-1; 9 bases fit TRBD2. The CDR3 spans 16 residues. CDR1 LGHDT and CDR2 YNNKEL come from the germline V gene (reference sequence). After removal of 4 bases from V and 0 bases from J, the junction contained 4 bases not matched to a gene. The CDR3 DNA follows: TGTGCCAGCAGCCTAGCGGGAGCTTCCTCCTACAATGAGCAGTTCTTC. Amino acid sequence: CASSLAGASSYNEQFF.

This rearrangement joins TRBV6-2 or TRBV6-3 to TRBJ2-1; maybe TRBD2 (5 bases). CDR3 size: 16 residues. CDR1 MNHEY and CDR2 SVGEGT come from the germline V gene. The V gene lost 2 bases and the J gene lost 1 base, with 12 bases spanning the gap. The CDR3 protein is CASSYVVGMSYNEQFF. CDR3 coding DNA: TGTGCCAGCAGTTACGTGGTCGGGATGTCCTACAATGAGCAGTTCTTC.

In its sample, this clonotype was seen many times. V usage is TRBV2 and J usage is TRBJ2-5, with 7 bases that match TRBD1. The CDR3 sequence is 15 residues long. Trimming cost V 5 bases and J 3 bases; bases outside gene matches: 9. Germline V lookup: CDR1 SNHLY, CDR2 FYNNEI. The CDR3: CASSRTPGTEETQYF. DNA of the CDR3: TGTGCCAGCAGTCGCACCCCCGGGACAGAAGAGACCCAGTACTTC.

This clonotype showed up many times. The V call is TRBV15, the J call TRBJ2-5, with a possible D match to TRBD2 (6 bases). Between the trimmed V and J ends, which lost 5 bases and 0 bases, there was a span of 10 bases. Per the germline V gene, CDR1 is LNHNV and CDR2 is YYDKDF (reference sequence). The CDR3 totals 14 residues. The CDR3 reads CATSRRGNQETQYF. Written as DNA, the CDR3 is TGTGCCACCAGCCGGAGGGGAAACCAAGAGACCCAGTACTTC.